The 30 T cell receptor beta chains given below trace back to one sample, sequenced in a study of cytomegalovirus exposure and HLA in healthy donors. The PCR was carried out with 60 Vbeta primers and 13 Jbeta primers. Using immunoSEQ multiplex PCR, the repertoire was profiled, and TCRdb retains in-frame clones only, with some absent. The sample lists about 130,000 clones; 60% to 80% were seen once. The sequenced material came from PBMCs. The receptors derive from a man aged 25 to 45 in good health and CMV-seronegative.

This sequence joins TRBV29-1 and TRBJ1-1; D remains ambiguous. Germline assignment: CDR1 SQVTM and CDR2 ANQGSEA. The CDR3 is 13 residues long. V was cut by 4 bases and J by 3 bases, with 12 bases left in between. The CDR3 here is CSVVSGFYTEAFF. The CDR3 DNA sequence: TGCAGCGTTGTGTCAGGCTTTTACACTGAAGCTTTCTTT.

About this clone itself: An end of the junction does not agree with germline; a read error may underlie this. The chain couples TRBV6-1 to TRBJ2-3, with D perhaps TRBD2 (6 bases). The CDR3 has 16 amino acids. Germline values: CDR1 MNHNS, CDR2 SASEGT. The CDR3 DNA follows: TGTGCCAGCAGGGAAGATCCGGCGGGGACCTTAGATACGCAGTATTTT. Translating gives CASREDPAGTLDTQYF.

In regard to this clone: The sample carries other DNA sequences with the same CDR3. The chain joins TRBV28 to TRBJ1-4, with TRBD1 identical over 7 bases. The length of the CDR3 is 16 residues. CDR1 is MDHEN, CDR2 SYDVKM, per germline. V was clipped by 2 bases and J by 0 bases; unmatched bases: 3. The CDR3 DNA sequence: TGTGCCAGCAGTTTAGGACAGGCTGCAACTAATGAAAAACTGTTTTTT. It is translated as CASSLGQAATNEKLFF. The complete variable domain, with remaining parts taken from reference TRBV28 and TRBJ1-4, reads DVKVTQSSRYLVKRTGEKVFLECVQDMDHENMFWYRQDPGLGLRLIYFSYDVKMKEKGDIPEGYSVSREKKERFSLILESASTNQTSMYLCASSLGQAATNEKLFFGSGTQLSVL.

The chain recombines TRBV4-2 with TRBJ2-3; 9 bases are shared with TRBD2. This CDR3 has 17 residues. Germline V gives CDR1 LGHNA, CDR2 YNFKEQ. The V and J ends lost 0 bases and 0 bases, in that order; junction bases with no gene match: 4. The chain's CDR3 is CASSQDPSGTSTDTQYF. CDR3 nucleotide sequence: TGTGCCAGCAGCCAAGATCCTAGCGGGACTAGCACAGATACGCAGTATTTT.

This clone has more than one count but fewer than ten. The V call is TRBV30, the J call TRBJ2-7; possible D gene TRBD2, 6 bases. Trimming removed 1 base at V and 7 bases at J, with 8 bases between. The CDR3 has 11 residues. Germline CDR1 GTSNPN, CDR2 SVGIG (reference sequence). CDR3 in DNA: TGTGCCTGGAGTGGGGCGGGGGAGCAGTACTTC. It codes for CAWSGAGEQYF.

CDR3 amino acids: CASSRLLGTGSSYEQYF. As DNA, the CDR3 is TGCGCCAGCAGCCGGCTGTTGGGGACAGGGAGCTCCTACGAGCAGTACTTC. The V call is TRBV4-1, the J call TRBJ2-7; TRBD1 aligns across 9 bases. Germline CDR1 is MGHRA and CDR2 is YSYEKL. CDR3 size: 17 residues. V was clipped by 4 bases and J by 0 bases; unmatched bases: 10.

The chain couples TRBV5-1 to TRBJ1-3; D remains ambiguous. This CDR3 is built from 16 residues. V was cut by 0 bases and J by 0 bases, with 10 bases left in between. In germline, CDR1 is SGHRS, CDR2 YFSETQ. The CDR3: CASSLGEASSGNTIYF. As DNA, the CDR3 is TGCGCCAGCAGCTTGGGGGAGGCGAGCTCTGGAAACACCATATATTTT.

The chain employs TRBV11-3 and TRBJ2-2; D perhaps matches TRBD2 (6 bases). CDR3 length equals 18 residues. Trimming took 5 bases from V and 3 from J, leaving 22 bases between them. Germline assignment: CDR1 SGHNT and CDR2 YENEEA. The CDR3 is CASSILLEGLKDTGELFF. The DNA of the CDR3 is TGTGCCAGCAGCATCCTCCTGGAGGGATTAAAGGACACCGGGGAGCTGTTTTTT.

Concerning this clone itself: Compared with germline, one end of the junction differs, possibly owing to a read error. V is TRBV25-1 and J is TRBJ1-2; TRBD1 is a possible D gene (5 bases). This CDR3 is built from 12 residues. Germline V gene sequence: CDR1 MGHDK, CDR2 SYGVNS. The CDR3 DNA follows: TGTGCCAGCAACTCCCGGGGGGTCAGACCGTTTTTC. It translates to CASNSRGVRPFF.

The CDR3 spells CASSVGSGASYEQYF. The DNA for the CDR3 is TGTGCCAGCAGCGTAGGGTCGGGAGCCTCCTACGAGCAGTACTTC. The chain recombines TRBV9 with TRBJ2-7; D is perhaps TRBD2 (6 bases). Deletions cut 0 bases from V and 0 bases from J, with 10 bases between. CDR3 length: 15 residues. Looked up from germline, CDR1 is SGDLS and CDR2 is YYNGEE.

Regarding this clone: The junction and the germline gene differ at one end; a read error may be behind it. Other nucleotide sequences in the sample specify the same CDR3. The rearrangement joins TRBV6-6 to TRBJ2-5; 7 nucleotides match TRBD2. The CDR3 runs to 15 residues. The germline CDR1 and CDR2 sequences are MNHNY and SVGAGI (reference sequence). CDR3 nucleotide sequence: TGTGCCAGCAGTTACTCGTCAGCGGGGCAAGAGACCCAATACTTC. Translating it yields CASSYSSAGQETQYF.

This clone has only one observation. The chain links TRBV7-3 to TRBJ2-1, with 9 positions matching TRBD2. This CDR3 comprises 15 residues. CDR1 SGHTA and CDR2 FQGTGA come from the germline V gene. Trimming cost V 5 bases and J 4 bases; bases outside gene matches: 6. The CDR3 reads CASSDGGRVYNEQFF. As DNA, the CDR3 is TGTGCCAGCAGCGACGGCGGGAGGGTTTACAATGAGCAGTTCTTC.

V gene TRBV18 combines with J gene TRBJ1-4; D gene uncertain. Trimming took 0 bases from V and 7 from J, leaving 15 bases between them. The CDR3 length is 16 residues. The germline CDR1 and CDR2 sequences are KGHSH and LQKENI. CDR3 amino acids: CASSPPSTPRGEKLFF. The CDR3 DNA is TGTGCCAGCTCACCACCGTCCACTCCCCGGGGTGAAAAACTGTTTTTT.

The rearrangement joins TRBV5-1 to TRBJ1-2, with 7 bases that match TRBD1. The CDR3 length is 14 residues. The ends lost 4 bases at V and 0 bases at J; junction bases unmatched: 3. CDR1 and CDR2 from the germline V gene are SGHRS and YFSETQ. The CDR3 DNA is TGCGCCAGCAGCCTGGGGACAGCTAACTATGGCTACACCTTC. Translated, it gives CASSLGTANYGYTF.

This sequence joins TRBV7-9 and TRBJ2-1; TRBD2 matches 9 bases. Germline V gives CDR1 SEHNR, CDR2 FQNEAQ (reference sequence). This CDR3 spans 18 amino acids. Trimming removed 5 bases from V and 8 bases from J; junction bases left unmatched: 19. In DNA form, the CDR3 reads TGTGCCAGCAGCCAGCCGGGGGGAGGGCGGGAGGGCCGAGATGAGCAGTTCTTC. Its translation is CASSQPGGGREGRDEQFF.

The rearrangement links TRBV18 to TRBJ2-3, with D possibly TRBD1 on 6 matching bases. Germline V lookup: CDR1 KGHSH, CDR2 LQKENI. CDR3 length: 13 residues. V was clipped by 7 bases and J by 2 bases, with 10 bases between them. CDR3 region: CASLRTDTDTQYF. The CDR3 DNA reads as TGTGCCAGCTTACGGACAGACACAGATACGCAGTATTTT.

The chain is built from TRBV7-9 and TRBJ1-2, with D hard to call. The CDR3 spans 14 residues. Trimming took 4 bases from V and 8 from J, leaving 17 bases between them. From germline, CDR1 is SEHNR and CDR2 FQNEAQ (reference sequence). CDR3 loop: CASSSIDNMSGYTF. The CDR3 coding sequence is TGTGCCAGCAGCTCGATTGACAATATGTCAGGCTACACCTTC. Combining the CDR3 with reference TRBV7-9 and TRBJ1-2 gives the whole variable domain DTGVSQNPRHKITKRGQNVTFRCDPISEHNRLYWYRQTLGQGPEFLTYFQNEAQLEKSRLLSDRFSAERPKGSFSTLEIQRTEQGDSAMYLCASSSIDNMSGYTFGSGTRLTVV.

The chain joins TRBV7-9 to TRBJ2-1; D gene ambiguous. Trimming stripped 1 base from V and 6 bases from J, with 10 bases between. Germline V CDR1 and CDR2: SEHNR, FQNEAQ (reference sequence). The CDR3 spans 14 residues. The CDR3 DNA follows: TGTGCCAGCAGCTTAGGAGGTACTTTCAATGAGCAGTTCTTC. This translates into CASSLGGTFNEQFF.

The gene calls are TRBV29-1 and TRBJ2-3; TRBD2 matches 14 bases. With V trimmed by 6 bases and J by 0 bases, 8 bases remained unmatched. The length of the CDR3 is 17 residues. Germline V gives CDR1 SQVTM, CDR2 ANQGSEA. In nucleotides, the CDR3 is TGCAGCGTAGTGGGACTAGCGGGAGTTGTTAGCACAGATACGCAGTATTTT. Protein: CSVVGLAGVVSTDTQYF.

This chain connects TRBV4-1 to TRBJ2-1; possibly TRBD2 for D (5 bases). Trimming pared 0 bases from V and 9 bases from J, leaving 15 bases between. This CDR3 is 15 amino acids long. Germline CDR1 is MGHRA and CDR2 is YSYEKL. CDR3 coding DNA: TGCGCCAGCAGCCAAGATTCAGAGGGCAACCTTGAGCAGTTCTTC. Translating gives CASSQDSEGNLEQFF.

The rearrangement links TRBV2 to TRBJ1-2; D remains unclear. The CDR3 contains 13 residues. Trimming took off 4 bases at V and 2 bases at J, with 8 bases between the two ends. Germline V gene data show CDR1 as SNHLY and CDR2 as FYNNEI. CDR3 sequence reads: CASSVVGNYGYTF. The CDR3 DNA is TGTGCCAGCAGTGTCGTCGGGAACTATGGCTACACCTTC.

The rearrangement links TRBV7-3 to TRBJ1-6; D uncertain. Germline CDR1 and CDR2: SGHTA and FQGTGA. V was clipped by 0 bases and J by 6 bases, with 15 bases between them. The CDR3 is 17 residues long. CDR3 sequence: CASSLTPGSGPNSPLHF. The CDR3 nucleotides are TGTGCCAGCAGCTTAACCCCAGGCAGTGGCCCTAATTCACCCCTCCACTTT.

J is TRBJ1-3 and V is TRBV25-1; 7 bases match TRBD1. Germline CDR1 and CDR2: MGHDK and SYGVNS. The CDR3 is 15 amino acids. J gave up 3 bases and V 6 bases, and 8 bases lay outside the gene matches. CDR3 amino acids: CASRPMGTDGNTIYF. CDR3 nucleotide sequence: TGTGCCAGCAGGCCAATGGGGACAGATGGAAACACCATATATTTT.

This chain uses TRBV4-1 with TRBJ2-1; possible D gene TRBD2, 6 bases. Trimming cost V 5 bases and J 7 bases, with 18 bases left between them. CDR3 length equals 15 residues. Germline V CDR1 and CDR2: MGHRA, YSYEKL. This CDR3 reads CASSYLATTTNEQFF. The DNA for the CDR3 is TGCGCCAGCAGCTATCTAGCGACCACTACAAATGAGCAGTTCTTC.

The gene calls are TRBV7-9 and TRBJ2-1; maybe TRBD2 (6 bases). V was trimmed by 4 bases and J by 8 bases, leaving 15 bases between them. The CDR3 extends over 14 amino acids. The germline CDR1 and CDR2 sequences are SEHNR and FQNEAQ (reference sequence). The CDR3 here is CASSSRLVPDEQFF. CDR3 bases: TGTGCCAGCAGCTCCAGACTAGTACCCGATGAGCAGTTCTTC.

The V gene is TRBV7-9, the J gene TRBJ2-7; 9 nucleotides align to TRBD1. Unmatched junction bases numbered 9, after V lost 5 bases and J lost 1 base. This CDR3 spans 16 amino acids. Germline V gene sequence: CDR1 SEHNR, CDR2 FQNEAQ (reference sequence). This CDR3 reads CASSVTQGAESYEQYF. DNA of the CDR3: TGTGCCAGCAGCGTAACACAGGGGGCGGAATCCTACGAGCAGTACTTC.

The chain carries TRBV5-5 and TRBJ2-5, with 10 bases fitting TRBD1. CDR1 is SGHKS, CDR2 YYEKEE, per germline (reference sequence). J lost 4 bases, V lost 0 bases, and 6 bases had no gene match. The CDR3 is made up of 16 amino acids. DNA for the CDR3: TGTGCCAGCAGCTTGGTCCGGGACAGGGGCCGAGAGACCCAGTACTTC. Translation gives CASSLVRDRGRETQYF.

For this clone: Mismatch with germline at one junction end may stem from a read error. The CDR3 region is CVSSVGTATEAFF. The CDR3 nucleotides read TGTGTCAGCAGCGTCGGGACAGCCACTGAAGCTTTCTTT. The chain joins TRBV6-1 to TRBJ1-1; TRBD1 matches at 7 bases. The germline V gene encodes CDR1 MNHNS and CDR2 SASEGT. CDR3 length equals 13 residues.

The count of this clone is one. The rearrangement links TRBV5-1 to TRBJ2-7; TRBD2 matches at 8 bases. CDR3 size: 15 residues. Germline V gene sequence: CDR1 SGHRS, CDR2 YFSETQ. V lost 2 bases, J lost 6 bases, and 10 bases stayed unmatched. The DNA for the CDR3 is TGCGCCAGCAGCTTACTGGGTAGCGGGACGGGCGAGCAGTACTTC. Its translation is CASSLLGSGTGEQYF.

A note on this clone: The junction departs from the called germline gene at one end, perhaps through a read error. The chain links TRBV7-3 to TRBJ2-3; 7 nucleotides align to TRBD2. Germline values: CDR1 SGHTA, CDR2 FQGTGA. The CDR3 extends over 15 amino acids. The CDR3 sequence is CASSPLGGSTDAQYF. The CDR3 bases are TGTGCCAGCAGCCCCCTCGGCGGGAGCACAGATGCGCAGTATTTT.